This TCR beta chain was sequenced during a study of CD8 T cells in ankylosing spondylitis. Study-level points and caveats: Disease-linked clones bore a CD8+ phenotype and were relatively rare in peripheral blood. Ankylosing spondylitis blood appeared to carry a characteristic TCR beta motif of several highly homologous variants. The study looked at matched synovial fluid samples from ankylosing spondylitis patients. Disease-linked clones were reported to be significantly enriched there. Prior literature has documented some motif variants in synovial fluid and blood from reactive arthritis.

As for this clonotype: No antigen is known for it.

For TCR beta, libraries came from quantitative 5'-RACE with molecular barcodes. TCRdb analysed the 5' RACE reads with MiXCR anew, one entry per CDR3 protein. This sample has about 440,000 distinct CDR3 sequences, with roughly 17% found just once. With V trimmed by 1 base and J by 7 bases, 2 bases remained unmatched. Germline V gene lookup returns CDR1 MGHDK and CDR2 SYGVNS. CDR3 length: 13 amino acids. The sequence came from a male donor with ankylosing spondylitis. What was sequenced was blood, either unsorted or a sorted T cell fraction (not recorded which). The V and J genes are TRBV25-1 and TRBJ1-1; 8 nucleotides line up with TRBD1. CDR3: CASSEFGQGEAFF. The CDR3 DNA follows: TGTGCCAGCAGTGAATTCGGACAGGGTGAAGCTTTCTTT.